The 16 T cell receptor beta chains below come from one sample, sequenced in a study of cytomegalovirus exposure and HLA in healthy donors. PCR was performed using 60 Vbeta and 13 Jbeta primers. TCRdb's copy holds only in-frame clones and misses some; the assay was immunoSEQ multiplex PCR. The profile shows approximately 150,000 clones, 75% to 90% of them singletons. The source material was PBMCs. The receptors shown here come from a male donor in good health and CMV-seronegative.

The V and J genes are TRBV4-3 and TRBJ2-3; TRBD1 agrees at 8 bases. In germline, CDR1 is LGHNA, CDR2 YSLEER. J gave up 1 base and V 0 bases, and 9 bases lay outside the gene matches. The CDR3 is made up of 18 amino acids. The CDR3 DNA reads TGCGCCAGCAGCCAAGAGGCAGGGGGCGTTGTCCGCACAGATACGCAGTATTTT. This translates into CASSQEAGGVVRTDTQYF.

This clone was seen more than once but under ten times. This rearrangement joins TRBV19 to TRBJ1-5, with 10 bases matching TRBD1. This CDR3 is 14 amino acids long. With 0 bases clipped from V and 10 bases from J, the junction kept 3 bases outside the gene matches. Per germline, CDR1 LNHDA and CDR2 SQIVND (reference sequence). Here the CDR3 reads CASSIEDRGHPQHF. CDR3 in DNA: TGTGCCAGTAGTATAGAAGACAGGGGGCATCCCCAGCATTTT.

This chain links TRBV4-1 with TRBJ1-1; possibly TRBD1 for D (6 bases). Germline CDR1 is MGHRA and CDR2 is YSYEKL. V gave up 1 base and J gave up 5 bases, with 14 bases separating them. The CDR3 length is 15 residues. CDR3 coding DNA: TGCGCCAGCAGCCAAGGGGTTAGGGGGGGGACTGAAGCTTTCTTT. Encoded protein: CASSQGVRGGTEAFF.

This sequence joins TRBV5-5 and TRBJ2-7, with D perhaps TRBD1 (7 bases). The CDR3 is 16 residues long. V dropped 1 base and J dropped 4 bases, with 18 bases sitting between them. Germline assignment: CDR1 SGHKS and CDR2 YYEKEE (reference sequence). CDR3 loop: CASSLNLGGGRYEQYF. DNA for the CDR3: TGTGCCAGCAGCTTGAATTTAGGAGGGGGCAGATACGAGCAGTACTTC.

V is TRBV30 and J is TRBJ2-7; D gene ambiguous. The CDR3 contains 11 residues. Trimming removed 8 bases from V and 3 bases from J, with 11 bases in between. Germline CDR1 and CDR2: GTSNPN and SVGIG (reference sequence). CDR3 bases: TGTGCCGTGTCCCGGTTCTACGAGCAGTACTTC. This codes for CAVSRFYEQYF.

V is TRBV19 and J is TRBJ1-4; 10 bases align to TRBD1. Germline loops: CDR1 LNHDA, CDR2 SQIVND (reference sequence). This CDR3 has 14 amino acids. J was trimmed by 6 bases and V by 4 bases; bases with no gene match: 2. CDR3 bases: TGTGCCAGTAGTACCGGACAGGGGGATGAAAAACTGTTTTTT. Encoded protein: CASSTGQGDEKLFF.

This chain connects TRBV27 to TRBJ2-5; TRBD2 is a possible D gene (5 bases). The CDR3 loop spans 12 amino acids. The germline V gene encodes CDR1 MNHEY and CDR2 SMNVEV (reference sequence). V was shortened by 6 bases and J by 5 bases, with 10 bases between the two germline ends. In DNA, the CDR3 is TGTGCCAGCAGGGACTTGAGGGAGACCCAGTACTTC. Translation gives CASRDLRETQYF.

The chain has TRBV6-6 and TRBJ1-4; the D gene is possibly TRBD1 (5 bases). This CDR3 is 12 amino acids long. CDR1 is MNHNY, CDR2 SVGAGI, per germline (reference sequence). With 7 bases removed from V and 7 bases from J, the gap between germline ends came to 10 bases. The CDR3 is CASTGAIEKLFF. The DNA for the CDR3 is TGTGCCAGCACTGGGGCAATTGAAAAACTGTTTTTT.

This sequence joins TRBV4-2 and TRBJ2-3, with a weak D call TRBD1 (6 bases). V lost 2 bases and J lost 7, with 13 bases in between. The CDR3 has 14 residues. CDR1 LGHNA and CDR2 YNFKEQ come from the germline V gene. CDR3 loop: CASSQPTGRYTQYF. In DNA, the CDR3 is TGTGCCAGCAGCCAACCCACAGGGCGCTATACGCAGTATTTT.

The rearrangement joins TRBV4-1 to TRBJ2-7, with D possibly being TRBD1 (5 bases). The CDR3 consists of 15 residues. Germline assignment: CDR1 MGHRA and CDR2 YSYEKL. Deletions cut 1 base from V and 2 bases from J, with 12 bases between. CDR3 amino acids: CASSQGGDSTYEQYF. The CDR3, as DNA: TGCGCCAGCAGCCAAGGTGGAGACAGCACCTACGAGCAGTACTTC.

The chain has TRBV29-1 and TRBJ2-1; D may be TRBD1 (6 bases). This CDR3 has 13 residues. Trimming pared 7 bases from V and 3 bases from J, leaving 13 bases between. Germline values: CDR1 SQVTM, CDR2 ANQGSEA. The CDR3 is CSAPEGDYNEQFF. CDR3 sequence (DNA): TGCAGCGCCCCTGAGGGGGACTACAATGAGCAGTTCTTC.

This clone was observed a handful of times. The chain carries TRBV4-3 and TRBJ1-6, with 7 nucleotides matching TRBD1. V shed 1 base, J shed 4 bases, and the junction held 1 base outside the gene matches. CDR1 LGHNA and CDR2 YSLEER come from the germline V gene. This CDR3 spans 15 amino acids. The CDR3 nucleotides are TGCGCCAGCAGCCAAGTGGGACAGTATAATTCACCCCTCCACTTT. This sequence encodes CASSQVGQYNSPLHF.

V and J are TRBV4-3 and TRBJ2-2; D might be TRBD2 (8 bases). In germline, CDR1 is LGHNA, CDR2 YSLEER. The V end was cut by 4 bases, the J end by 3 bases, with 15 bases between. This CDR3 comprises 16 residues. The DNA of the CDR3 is TGCGCCAGCAGCCGGGCGGGGGGACAGTACACCGGGGAGCTGTTTTTT. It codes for CASSRAGGQYTGELFF.

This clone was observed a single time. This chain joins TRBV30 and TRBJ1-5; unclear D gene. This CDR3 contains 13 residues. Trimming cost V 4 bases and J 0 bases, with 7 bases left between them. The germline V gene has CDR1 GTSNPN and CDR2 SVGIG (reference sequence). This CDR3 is CAWTGTSNQPQHF. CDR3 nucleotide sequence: TGTGCCTGGACAGGAACTAGCAATCAGCCCCAGCATTTT.

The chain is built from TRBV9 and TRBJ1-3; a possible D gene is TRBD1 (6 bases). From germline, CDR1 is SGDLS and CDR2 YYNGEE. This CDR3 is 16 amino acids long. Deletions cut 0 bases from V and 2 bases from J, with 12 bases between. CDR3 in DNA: TGTGCCAGCAGCGTAGGAGTGGGGGCGCCTGGAAACACCATATATTTT. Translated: CASSVGVGAPGNTIYF.

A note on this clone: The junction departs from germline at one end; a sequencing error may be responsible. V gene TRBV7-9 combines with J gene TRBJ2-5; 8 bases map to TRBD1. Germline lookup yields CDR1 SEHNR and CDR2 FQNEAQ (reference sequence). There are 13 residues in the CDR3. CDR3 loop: CVSRSTGAETQYF. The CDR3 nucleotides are TGTGTCAGCAGGTCGACAGGGGCGGAGACCCAGTACTTC. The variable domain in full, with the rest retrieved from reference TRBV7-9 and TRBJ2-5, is DTGVSQNPRHKITKRGQNVTFRCDPISEHNRLYWYRQTLGQGPEFLTYFQNEAQLEKSRLLSDRFSAERPKGSFSTLEIQRTEQGDSAMYLCVSRSTGAETQYFGPGTRLLVL.